The rows below give T cell receptor beta chains drawn from one sample of a study of blood T cell repertoires in COVID-19. Clones were read by immunoSEQ multiplex PCR, and TCRdb kept only the in-frame ones, dropping some. The repertoire consists of some 400,000 clones, with 80% to 90% occurring once and the leading ten covering roughly 1.1%. The sequenced material came from PBMCs or T cells enriched from blood (not recorded which). These receptors all stem from a young man who had recovered from COVID-19. Each CDR3 is given with its conserved first and last residue. Fields, in order: D gene, clone size, J gene, V gene, CDR3 protein, CDR3 DNA. D genes are given only for firm matches. Only part of the rows carry a size: once, few, many, or a class if the clone is expanded.

d_call: TRBD2
clone_size: NA
j_call: TRBJ2-7
v_call: TRBV19
cdr3_aa: CASSITSGRAYEQYF
cdr3_nt: TGTGCCAGTAGTATCACAAGCGGGAGGGCCTACGAGCAGTACTTC

d_call: NA
clone_size: NA
j_call: TRBJ2-3
v_call: TRBV24-1
cdr3_aa: CATSDHPGGTQYF
cdr3_nt: TGTGCCACCAGTGATCACCCCGGTGGTACGCAGTATTTT

d_call: NA
clone_size: NA
j_call: TRBJ2-7
v_call: TRBV7-2
cdr3_aa: CASSLGGGILYEQYF
cdr3_nt: TGTGCCAGCAGCTTAGGAGGCGGGATCCTCTACGAGCAGTACTTC

d_call: TRBD1
clone_size: NA
j_call: TRBJ1-2
v_call: TRBV28
cdr3_aa: CASRQGTANGYTF
cdr3_nt: TGTGCCAGCAGACAAGGGACAGCGAATGGCTACACCTTC

d_call: TRBD1
clone_size: NA
j_call: TRBJ2-2
v_call: TRBV25-1
cdr3_aa: CASRRQGRTGELFF
cdr3_nt: TGTGCCAGCAGAAGACAGGGGCGCACCGGGGAGCTGTTTTTT

d_call: NA
clone_size: NA
j_call: TRBJ2-3
v_call: TRBV5-1
cdr3_aa: CASSMILGADTQYF
cdr3_nt: TGCGCCAGCAGTATGATTCTAGGGGCAGATACGCAGTATTTT

d_call: TRBD1
clone_size: few
j_call: TRBJ1-5
v_call: TRBV7-2
cdr3_aa: CASSLVGTGNQPQHF
cdr3_nt: TGTGCCAGCAGCTTAGTAGGGACAGGGAATCAGCCCCAGCATTTT

d_call: TRBD1
clone_size: NA
j_call: TRBJ2-7
v_call: TRBV7-2
cdr3_aa: CASSLVQGAYEQYF
cdr3_nt: TGTGCCAGCAGCTTAGTTCAGGGGGCCTACGAGCAGTACTTC

d_call: TRBD1
clone_size: NA
j_call: TRBJ2-7
v_call: TRBV7-9
cdr3_aa: CASSLETGIGEQYF
cdr3_nt: TGTGCCAGCAGCTTGGAGACAGGGATAGGGGAGCAGTACTTC

d_call: NA
clone_size: NA
j_call: TRBJ2-1
v_call: TRBV5-4
cdr3_aa: CASSLAGLGNNEQFF
cdr3_nt: TGTGCCAGCAGCTTGGCGGGGTTAGGGAACAATGAGCAGTTCTTC

d_call: TRBD2
clone_size: NA
j_call: TRBJ2-3
v_call: TRBV5-1
cdr3_aa: CASSLETSGRGLGDTQYF
cdr3_nt: TGCGCCAGCAGCTTGGAGACTAGCGGGAGGGGGCTGGGAGATACGCAGTATTTT

d_call: TRBD2
clone_size: NA
j_call: TRBJ2-1
v_call: TRBV3-1/TRBV3-2
cdr3_aa: CASSQEAGVVDEQFF
cdr3_nt: TGTGCCAGCAGCCAAGAAGCGGGAGTTGTCGATGAGCAGTTCTTC

d_call: NA
clone_size: NA
j_call: TRBJ2-5
v_call: TRBV4-1
cdr3_aa: CASSQEATQYF
cdr3_nt: TGCGCCAGCAGCCAAGAAGCGACCCAGTACTTC

d_call: NA
clone_size: NA
j_call: TRBJ2-5
v_call: TRBV9
cdr3_aa: CASSQNPSETQYF
cdr3_nt: TGTGCCAGCAGCCAGAATCCATCGGAGACCCAGTACTTC

d_call: TRBD2
clone_size: NA
j_call: TRBJ2-7
v_call: TRBV18
cdr3_aa: CASSPIFAGGPFYEQYF
cdr3_nt: TGTGCCAGCTCACCAATCTTTGCGGGAGGGCCTTTCTACGAGCAGTACTTC

d_call: NA
clone_size: NA
j_call: TRBJ2-2
v_call: TRBV14
cdr3_aa: CASSQDANTGELFF
cdr3_nt: TGTGCCAGCAGCCAAGACGCGAACACCGGGGAGCTGTTTTTT

d_call: NA
clone_size: NA
j_call: TRBJ2-5
v_call: TRBV3-1/TRBV3-2
cdr3_aa: CASSYILETQYF
cdr3_nt: TGTGCCAGCAGCTACATTCTGGAGACCCAGTACTTC

d_call: NA
clone_size: NA
j_call: TRBJ2-3
v_call: TRBV27
cdr3_aa: CASSLRQVMDTQYF
cdr3_nt: TGTGCCAGCAGTTTACGGCAGGTCATGGATACGCAGTATTTT

d_call: TRBD2
clone_size: NA
j_call: TRBJ2-7
v_call: TRBV9
cdr3_aa: CASSETSGLYEQYF
cdr3_nt: TGTGCCAGCAGCGAGACTAGCGGGCTCTACGAGCAGTACTTC

d_call: NA
clone_size: NA
j_call: TRBJ1-1
v_call: TRBV19
cdr3_aa: CASSTRQSDNTEAFF
cdr3_nt: TGTGCCAGTAGTACCAGACAGTCTGACAACACTGAAGCTTTCTTT

d_call: NA
clone_size: once
j_call: TRBJ1-6
v_call: TRBV10-3
cdr3_aa: CAIRDSTGSPLHF
cdr3_nt: TGTGCCATCAGGGACAGCACGGGGTCACCCCTCCACTTT

d_call: TRBD1
clone_size: NA
j_call: TRBJ2-3
v_call: TRBV3-1/TRBV3-2
cdr3_aa: CASSRRTGNLDTQYF
cdr3_nt: TGTGCCAGCAGCCGTCGGACAGGGAATTTAGATACGCAGTATTTT

d_call: NA
clone_size: NA
j_call: TRBJ2-7
v_call: TRBV5-4
cdr3_aa: CASSAGRDLLFYEQYF
cdr3_nt: TGTGCCAGCAGCGCTGGGCGGGACCTCCTCTTCTACGAGCAGTACTTC

d_call: TRBD1
clone_size: NA
j_call: TRBJ1-2
v_call: TRBV18
cdr3_aa: CASSRQGDYGYTF
cdr3_nt: TGTGCCAGCTCACGACAGGGCGACTATGGCTACACCTTC

d_call: NA
clone_size: NA
j_call: TRBJ1-1
v_call: TRBV29-1
cdr3_aa: CSVEEQNTEAFF
cdr3_nt: TGCAGCGTTGAGGAGCAGAACACTGAAGCTTTCTTT

d_call: TRBD2
clone_size: once
j_call: TRBJ2-1
v_call: TRBV23-1
cdr3_aa: CASSQLSLRLAGEAGNEQFF
cdr3_nt: TGCGCCAGCAGTCAATTGTCTCTTCGGCTAGCGGGAGAGGCGGGTAATGAGCAGTTCTTC